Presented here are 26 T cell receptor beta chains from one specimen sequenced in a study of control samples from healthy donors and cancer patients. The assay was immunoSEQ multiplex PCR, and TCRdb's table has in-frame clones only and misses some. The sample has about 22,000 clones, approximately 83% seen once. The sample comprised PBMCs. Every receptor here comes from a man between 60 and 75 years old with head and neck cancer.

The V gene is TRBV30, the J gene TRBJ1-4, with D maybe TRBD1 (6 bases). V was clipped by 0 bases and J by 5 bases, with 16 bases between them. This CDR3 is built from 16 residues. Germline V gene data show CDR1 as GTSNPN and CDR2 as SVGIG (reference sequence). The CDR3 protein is CAWSVLWETGNEKLFF. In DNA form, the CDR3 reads TGTGCCTGGAGTGTACTCTGGGAGACAGGCAATGAAAAACTGTTTTTT.

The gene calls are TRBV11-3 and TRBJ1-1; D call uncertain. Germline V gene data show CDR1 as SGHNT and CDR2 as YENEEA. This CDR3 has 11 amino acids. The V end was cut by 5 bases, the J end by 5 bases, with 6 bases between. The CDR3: CASSHLTEAFF. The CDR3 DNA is TGTGCCAGCAGCCACCTGACTGAAGCTTTCTTT. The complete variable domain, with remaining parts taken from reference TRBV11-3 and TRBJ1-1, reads EAGVVQSPRYKIIEKKQPVAFWCNPISGHNTLYWYLQNLGQGPELLIRYENEEAVDDSQLPKDRFSAERLKGVDSTLKIQPAELGDSAVYLCASSHLTEAFFGQGTRLTVV.

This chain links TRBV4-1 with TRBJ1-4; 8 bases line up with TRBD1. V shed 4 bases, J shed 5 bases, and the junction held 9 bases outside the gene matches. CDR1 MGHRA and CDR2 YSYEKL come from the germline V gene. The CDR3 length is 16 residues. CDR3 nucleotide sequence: TGCGCCAGCAGCCGAACGACAGGGGTCTCGAATGAAAAACTGTTTTTT. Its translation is CASSRTTGVSNEKLFF.

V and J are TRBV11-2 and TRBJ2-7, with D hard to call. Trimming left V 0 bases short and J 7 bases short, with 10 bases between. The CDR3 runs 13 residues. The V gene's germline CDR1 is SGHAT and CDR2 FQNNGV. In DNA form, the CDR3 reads TGTGCCAGCAGCTTAGAGAGGTTGTCGGAGCAGTACTTC. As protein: CASSLERLSEQYF.

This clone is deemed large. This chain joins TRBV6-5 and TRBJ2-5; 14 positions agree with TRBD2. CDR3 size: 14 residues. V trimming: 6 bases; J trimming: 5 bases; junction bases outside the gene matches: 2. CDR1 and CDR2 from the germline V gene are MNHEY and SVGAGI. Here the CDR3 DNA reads TGTGCCAGCAGGGGACTAGCGGGAGTGGAGACCCAGTACTTC. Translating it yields CASRGLAGVETQYF.

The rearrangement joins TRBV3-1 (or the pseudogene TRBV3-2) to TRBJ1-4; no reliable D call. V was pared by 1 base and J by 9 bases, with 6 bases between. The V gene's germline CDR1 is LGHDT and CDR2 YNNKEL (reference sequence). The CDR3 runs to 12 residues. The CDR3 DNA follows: TGTGCCAGCAGCCAAGTGGGGAAAAAACTGTTTTTT. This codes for CASSQVGKKLFF.

Written as DNA, the CDR3 is TGTGCCAGCAGCTGGGGGGCCGGCTCCTACGAGCAGTACTTC. Amino acids: CASSWGAGSYEQYF. The chain combines TRBV9 with TRBJ2-7, with D possibly called TRBD1 or TRBD2 (6 bases each). Looked up from germline, CDR1 is SGDLS and CDR2 is YYNGEE. V lost 4 bases and J lost 0, with 11 bases in between. The CDR3 extends over 14 amino acids.

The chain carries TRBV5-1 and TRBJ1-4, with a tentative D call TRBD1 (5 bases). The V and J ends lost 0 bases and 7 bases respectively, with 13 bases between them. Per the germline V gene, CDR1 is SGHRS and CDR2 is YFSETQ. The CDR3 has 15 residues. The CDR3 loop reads CASSLEGRSIEKLFF. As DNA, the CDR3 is TGCGCCAGCAGCTTGGAGGGACGCAGCATTGAAAAACTGTTTTTT. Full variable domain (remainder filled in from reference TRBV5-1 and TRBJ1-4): KAGVTQTPRYLIKTRGQQVTLSCSPISGHRSVSWYQQTPGQGLQFLFEYFSETQRNKGNFPGRFSGRQFSNSRSEMNVSTLELGDSALYLCASSLEGRSIEKLFFGSGTQLSVL.

The CDR3 DNA reads as TGCGCCAGCACTACGACAGGGGGGAGCAACGTCCTGACTTTC. This codes for CASTTTGGSNVLTF. The rearrangement links TRBV4-1 to TRBJ2-6; TRBD1 aligns across 9 bases. Unmatched junction bases numbered 7, after V lost 7 bases and J lost 9 bases. CDR1 MGHRA and CDR2 YSYEKL come from the germline V gene. The CDR3 totals 14 residues.

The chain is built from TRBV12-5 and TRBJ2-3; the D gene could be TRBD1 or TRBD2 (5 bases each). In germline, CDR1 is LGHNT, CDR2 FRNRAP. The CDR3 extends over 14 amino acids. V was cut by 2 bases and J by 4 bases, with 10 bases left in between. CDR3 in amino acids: CASGLRGGADTQYF. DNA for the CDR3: TGTGCTAGTGGTTTGCGTGGGGGTGCAGATACGCAGTATTTT.

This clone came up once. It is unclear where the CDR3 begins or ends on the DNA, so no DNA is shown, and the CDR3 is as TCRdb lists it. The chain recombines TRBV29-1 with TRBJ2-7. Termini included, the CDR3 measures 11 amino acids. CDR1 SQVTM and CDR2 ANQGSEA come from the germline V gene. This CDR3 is CSVSGPGEQYF.

CDR3 loop: CASSWGQGEETQYF. CDR3 DNA: TGTGCCAGCAGCTGGGGACAGGGTGAAGAGACCCAGTACTTC. The chain couples TRBV7-6 to TRBJ2-5; 9 positions match TRBD1. V was clipped by 4 bases and J by 3 bases; unmatched bases: 3. Per germline, CDR1 SGHVS and CDR2 FNYEAQ. The CDR3 has 14 amino acids.

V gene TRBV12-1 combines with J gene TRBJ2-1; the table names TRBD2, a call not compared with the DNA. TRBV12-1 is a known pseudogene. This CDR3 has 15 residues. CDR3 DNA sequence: TGTGCCAGCAGTCACCCGGGACTAGCGTATAATGAGCAGTTCTTC. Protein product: CASSHPGLAYNEQFF.

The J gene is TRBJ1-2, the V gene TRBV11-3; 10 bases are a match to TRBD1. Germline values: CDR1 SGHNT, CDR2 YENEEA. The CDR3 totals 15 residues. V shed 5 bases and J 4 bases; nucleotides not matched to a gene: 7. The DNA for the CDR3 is TGTGCCAGCAGCAGGGGGACAGGGGATATCTATGGCTACACCTTC. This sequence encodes CASSRGTGDIYGYTF.

Here the CDR3 DNA reads TGTGCCAGCACCCAGGGGGCGACCGATCAGCCCCAGCATTTT. Translation: CASTQGATDQPQHF. This chain connects TRBV9 to TRBJ1-5; TRBD1 agrees at 8 bases. The CDR3 sequence is 14 residues long. Losses at the gene ends were 6 bases for V and 5 bases for J; bases not matched to a gene: 7. The germline V gene has CDR1 SGDLS and CDR2 YYNGEE. The whole variable domain, remainder taken from reference TRBV9 and TRBJ1-5, is DSGVTQTPKHLITATGQRVTLRCSPRSGDLSVYWYQQSLDQGLQFLIQYYNGEERAKGNILERFSAQQFPDLHSELNLSSLELGDSALYFCASTQGATDQPQHFGDGTRLSIL.

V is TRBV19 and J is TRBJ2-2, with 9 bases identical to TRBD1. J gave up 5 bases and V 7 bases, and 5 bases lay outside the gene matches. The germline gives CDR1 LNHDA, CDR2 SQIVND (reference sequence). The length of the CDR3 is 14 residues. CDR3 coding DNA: TGTGCCAGTATGGGGACAGGGCGGACCGGGGAGCTGTTTTTT. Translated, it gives CASMGTGRTGELFF. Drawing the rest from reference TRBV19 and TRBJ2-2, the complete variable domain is DGGITQSPKYLFRKEGQNVTLSCEQNLNHDAMYWYRQDPGQGLRLIYYSQIVNDFQKGDIAEGYSVSREKKESFPLTVTSAQKNPTAFYLCASMGTGRTGELFFGEGSRLTVL.

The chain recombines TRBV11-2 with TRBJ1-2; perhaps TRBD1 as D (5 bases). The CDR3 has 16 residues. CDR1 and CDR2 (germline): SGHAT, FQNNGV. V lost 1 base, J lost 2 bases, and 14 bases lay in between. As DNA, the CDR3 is TGTGCCAGCAGCTTAGCCTACAGGCCCTGGAACTATGGCTACACCTTC. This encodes CASSLAYRPWNYGYTF.

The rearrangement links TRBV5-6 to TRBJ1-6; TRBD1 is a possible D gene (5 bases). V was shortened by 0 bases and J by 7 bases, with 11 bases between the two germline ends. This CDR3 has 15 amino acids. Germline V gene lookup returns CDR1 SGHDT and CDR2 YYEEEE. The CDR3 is CASSLAGLTNSPLHF. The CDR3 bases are TGTGCCAGCAGCTTGGCGGGACTGACCAATTCACCCCTCCACTTT.

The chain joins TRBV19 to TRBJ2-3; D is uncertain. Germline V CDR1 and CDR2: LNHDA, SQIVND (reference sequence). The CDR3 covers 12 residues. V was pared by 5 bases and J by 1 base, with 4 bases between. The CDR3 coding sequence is TGTGCCAGTAGTCGGGGCACAGATACGCAGTATTTT. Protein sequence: CASSRGTDTQYF.

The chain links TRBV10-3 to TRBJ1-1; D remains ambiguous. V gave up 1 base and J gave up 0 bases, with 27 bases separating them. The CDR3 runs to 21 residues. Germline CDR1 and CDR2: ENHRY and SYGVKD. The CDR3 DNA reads TGTGCCATCAGTGAGTTAAATGGGAGGGAACGCCAATATGCTATGAACACTGAAGCTTTCTTT. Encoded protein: CAISELNGRERQYAMNTEAFF.

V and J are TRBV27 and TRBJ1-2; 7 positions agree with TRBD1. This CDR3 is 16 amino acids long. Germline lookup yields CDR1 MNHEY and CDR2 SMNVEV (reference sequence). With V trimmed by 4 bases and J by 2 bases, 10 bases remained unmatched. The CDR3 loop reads CASSSLGQVINYGYTF. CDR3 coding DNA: TGTGCCAGCAGTTCCCTTGGACAGGTGATCAACTATGGCTACACCTTC.

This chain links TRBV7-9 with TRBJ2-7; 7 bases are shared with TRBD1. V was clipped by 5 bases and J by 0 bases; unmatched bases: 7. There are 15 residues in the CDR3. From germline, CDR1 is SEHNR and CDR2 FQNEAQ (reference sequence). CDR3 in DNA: TGTGCCAGCAGCCGGGACAGTCCCCACTCCTACGAGCAGTACTTC. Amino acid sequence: CASSRDSPHSYEQYF.

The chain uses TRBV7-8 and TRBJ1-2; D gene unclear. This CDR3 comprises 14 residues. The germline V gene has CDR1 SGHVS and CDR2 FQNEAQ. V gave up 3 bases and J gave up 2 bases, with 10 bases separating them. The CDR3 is CASSLSVANYGYTF. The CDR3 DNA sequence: TGTGCCAGCAGCTTGAGTGTAGCCAACTATGGCTACACCTTC.

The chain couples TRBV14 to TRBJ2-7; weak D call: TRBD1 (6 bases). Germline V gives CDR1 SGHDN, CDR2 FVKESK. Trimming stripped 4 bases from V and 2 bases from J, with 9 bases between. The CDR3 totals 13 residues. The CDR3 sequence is CASSPRGPYEQYF. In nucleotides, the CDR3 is TGTGCCAGCAGCCCCAGGGGTCCCTACGAGCAGTACTTC. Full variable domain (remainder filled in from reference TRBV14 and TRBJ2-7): EAGVTQFPSHSVIEKGQTVTLRCDPISGHDNLYWYRRVMGKEIKFLLHFVKESKQDESGMPNNRFLAERTGGTYSTLKVQPAELEDSGVYFCASSPRGPYEQYFGPGTRLTVT.

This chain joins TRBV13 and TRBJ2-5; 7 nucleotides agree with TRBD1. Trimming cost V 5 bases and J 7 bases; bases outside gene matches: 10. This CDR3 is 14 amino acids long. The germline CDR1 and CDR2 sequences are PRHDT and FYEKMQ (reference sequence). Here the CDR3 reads CASSIQGNPGTQYF. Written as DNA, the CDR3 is TGTGCCAGCAGCATACAGGGGAATCCAGGGACCCAGTACTTC. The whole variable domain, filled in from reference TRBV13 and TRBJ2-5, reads AAGVIQSPRHLIKEKRETATLKCYPIPRHDTVYWYQQGPGQDPQFLISFYEKMQSDKGSIPDRFSAQQFSDYHSELNMSSLELGDSALYFCASSIQGNPGTQYFGPGTRLLVL.

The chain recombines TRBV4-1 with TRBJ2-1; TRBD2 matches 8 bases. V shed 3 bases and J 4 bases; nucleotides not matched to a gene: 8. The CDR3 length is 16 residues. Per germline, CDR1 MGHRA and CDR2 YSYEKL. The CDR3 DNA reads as TGCGCCAGCAGCCAGAGAGAGGCTAGCGGGTACAATGAGCAGTTCTTC. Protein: CASSQREASGYNEQFF.